This paragraph covers one T cell receptor (beta chain) sequence. The data belong to a study of OX40 agonist ivuxolimab in advanced cancers. About the research overall: Patients received ivuxolimab, an intravenous treatment, every 2 weeks at 0.01 to 10 mg/kg.

Sequencing was performed with immunoSEQ multiplex PCR; in TCRdb, only in-frame clones are kept and a portion is missing. Of some 90,000 clones listed, roughly 91% are singletons. The CDR3 contains 13 residues. Germline assignment: CDR1 MDHEN and CDR2 SYDVKM. V lost 7 bases and J 0 bases, leaving 10 bases between the germline ends. The TCR was taken from an adult with an advanced solid tumor such as melanoma, head and neck, liver or kidney cancer. The V gene is TRBV28, the J gene TRBJ2-7; D is unresolved. Sequenced material: CD4+ or CD8+ T cells sorted from blood, taken in a trial of the OX40 agonist ivuxolimab. CDR3 DNA: TGTGCCAGCAATCGCGGAATCTCCTACGAGCAGTACTTC. Encoded protein: CASNRGISYEQYF.